A selection of T cell receptor beta chains follows, all from one sample in a study of blood T cell repertoires in COVID-19. Generated by immunoSEQ multiplex PCR, the TCRdb table keeps only in-frame clones and is missing some. The sample lists 200,000 to 300,000 clones, 86% occurring once. The sample was peripheral blood. These receptor sequences come from a man in his forties or fifties who had recovered from COVID-19. Both conserved end residues are part of each CDR3. The order of the fields is V gene, J gene, clone size, D gene, CDR3 DNA, CDR3 protein. D genes are given only for firm matches. Clone size appears in some rows only: once, few, many, or a class for an expanded clone.

v_call: TRBV6-5
j_call: TRBJ1-2
clone_size: NA
d_call: NA
cdr3_nt: TGTGCCAGCAGTCCGGACAGACTCTACTATGGCTACACCTTC
cdr3_aa: CASSPDRLYYGYTF

v_call: TRBV19
j_call: TRBJ1-1
clone_size: NA
d_call: NA
cdr3_nt: TGTGCCAGTAAATATGGGGGGGCTGAAGCTTTCTTT
cdr3_aa: CASKYGGAEAFF

v_call: TRBV15
j_call: TRBJ2-4
clone_size: NA
d_call: NA
cdr3_nt: TGTGCCACCAGCAGAGATATGGCCGCACCTTACATTCAGTACTTC
cdr3_aa: CATSRDMAAPYIQYF

v_call: TRBV7-9
j_call: TRBJ2-1
clone_size: NA
d_call: NA
cdr3_nt: TGTGCCAGCAGCCCCGGCCGTGGACTGGGCTCCTACAATGAGCAGTTCTTC
cdr3_aa: CASSPGRGLGSYNEQFF

v_call: TRBV12-5
j_call: TRBJ1-5
clone_size: NA
d_call: NA
cdr3_nt: TGTGCTAGTGGTTTGGTTGGGGGGTATAGCAATCAGCCCCAGCATTTT
cdr3_aa: CASGLVGGYSNQPQHF

v_call: TRBV7-2
j_call: TRBJ2-5
clone_size: few
d_call: NA
cdr3_nt: TGTGCCAGCAGCCTTTCCCCCACACAAGAGACCCAGTACTTC
cdr3_aa: CASSLSPTQETQYF

v_call: TRBV11-2
j_call: TRBJ2-1
clone_size: NA
d_call: TRBD2
cdr3_nt: TGTGCCATCCGCCAGACTAGCGCAGATTCCTACAATGAGCAGTTCTTC
cdr3_aa: CAIRQTSADSYNEQFF

v_call: TRBV9
j_call: TRBJ2-3
clone_size: NA
d_call: TRBD2
cdr3_nt: TGTGCCAGCAGCGTCGGGACTAGCGGGGGGGCCGGGGTCCCAGATACGCAGTATTTT
cdr3_aa: CASSVGTSGGAGVPDTQYF

v_call: TRBV19
j_call: TRBJ2-7
clone_size: NA
d_call: NA
cdr3_nt: TGTGCCAGTAGTACTCAACAGGGACGCGTCGAGCAGTACTTC
cdr3_aa: CASSTQQGRVEQYF

v_call: TRBV7-9
j_call: TRBJ1-5
clone_size: NA
d_call: TRBD1
cdr3_nt: TGTGCCAGCAGCTCACAGGGGCAGCCCCAGCATTTT
cdr3_aa: CASSSQGQPQHF

v_call: TRBV6-5
j_call: TRBJ2-7
clone_size: NA
d_call: TRBD1
cdr3_nt: TGTGCCAGTGGGACAGGGGCAAACGAGCAGTACTTC
cdr3_aa: CASGTGANEQYF

v_call: TRBV19
j_call: TRBJ1-2
clone_size: once
d_call: NA
cdr3_nt: TGTGCCAGTAGTCTCCCCTCGGGGGCTAACTATGGCTACACCTTC
cdr3_aa: CASSLPSGANYGYTF

v_call: TRBV7-2
j_call: TRBJ2-3
clone_size: NA
d_call: NA
cdr3_nt: TGTGCCAGCAGCACCGGAGGCCGGGACACAGATACGCAGTATTTT
cdr3_aa: CASSTGGRDTDTQYF

v_call: TRBV18
j_call: TRBJ2-1
clone_size: NA
d_call: TRBD1
cdr3_nt: TGTGCCAGCTCACCGGCAGGGGGCGGTAGAATCAACAATGAGCAGTTCTTC
cdr3_aa: CASSPAGGGRINNEQFF

v_call: TRBV27
j_call: TRBJ2-1
clone_size: NA
d_call: NA
cdr3_nt: TGTGCCACCACCCGGGGGGGACAGTGGTACAATGAGCAGTTCTTC
cdr3_aa: CATTRGGQWYNEQFF

v_call: TRBV6-5
j_call: TRBJ1-1
clone_size: NA
d_call: NA
cdr3_nt: TGTGCCAGCAGTAGACAACCAGCGAACACTGAAGCTTTCTTT
cdr3_aa: CASSRQPANTEAFF

v_call: TRBV4-2
j_call: TRBJ2-1
clone_size: NA
d_call: TRBD2
cdr3_nt: TGTGCCAGCAGCCAAGAAGGGACTAACTACAATGAGCAGTTCTTC
cdr3_aa: CASSQEGTNYNEQFF